Each of the 26 T cell receptor beta chains below was sequenced from the same sample in a study of CD8+CD57+ T cells in acquired aplastic anemia. Patients chosen for sequencing had CD8+CD57+ cells that had expanded, as shown by flow cytometry. Using genomic DNA as the template, TCR beta VDJ and CDR3 profiling was carried out. TCRdb passed the reads through MiXCR, listing each CDR3 protein once. The sample lists approximately 190,000 distinct CDR3 sequences, around half occurring once. Sample: sorted CD4+, CD8+, or CD8+CD57+ T cells (not recorded which) from PBMCs. These receptor sequences come from a human donor with aplastic anemia.

This clonotype was found a few times. V gene TRBV18 combines with J gene TRBJ1-5, with D tentatively TRBD1 (5 bases). Germline CDR1 is KGHSH and CDR2 is LQKENI. CDR3 size: 17 residues. Trimming took 1 base from V and 2 from J, leaving 15 bases between them. The CDR3: CASSPRDSRTGNQPQHF. CDR3 bases: TGTGCCAGCTCACCACGGGACTCCCGGACGGGCAATCAGCCCCAGCATTTT.

The rearrangement uses TRBV25-1 and TRBJ2-7; 10 bases line up with TRBD1. Trimming cost V 4 bases and J 7 bases; bases outside gene matches: 4. In germline, CDR1 is MGHDK, CDR2 SYGVNS. This CDR3 spans 13 amino acids. CDR3 DNA sequence: TGTGCCAGCAGTGGGACAGGGGGGGGTGAGCAGTACTTC. Protein: CASSGTGGGEQYF.

This clonotype has a count of ten or more. This sequence joins TRBV7-2 and TRBJ1-1; D gene ambiguous. Germline values: CDR1 SGHTA, CDR2 FQGNSA. This CDR3 contains 14 residues. The V gene lost 2 bases and the J gene lost 1 base, with 8 bases spanning the gap. CDR3 amino acids: CASSLFGGNTEAFF. For the CDR3, the DNA is TGTGCCAGCAGCTTATTCGGAGGGAACACTGAAGCTTTCTTT. Full variable domain (outside the CDR3, taken from reference TRBV7-2 and TRBJ1-1): GAGVSQSPSNKVTEKGKDVELRCDPISGHTALYWYRQSLGQGLEFLIYFQGNSAPDKSGLPSDRFSAERTGGSVSTLTIQRTQQEDSAVYLCASSLFGGNTEAFFGQGTRLTVV.

For this clonotype: Germline and junction disagree at one end, which may indicate a read error. The V and J genes are TRBV5-1 and TRBJ2-3; 9 bases are a match to TRBD2. CDR3 size: 17 residues. Germline V gene sequence: CDR1 SGHRS, CDR2 YFSETQ. As DNA, the CDR3 is TGCGCCAGCGGCTTGGGGGTAGCGGGAGCCCAAACAGATACGCAGTATTTT. Its protein is CASGLGVAGAQTDTQYF.

Many counts were recorded for this clonotype. This sequence joins TRBV9 and TRBJ1-6; TRBD1 aligns across 9 bases. This CDR3 is 15 amino acids long. Germline V gives CDR1 SGDLS, CDR2 YYNGEE. The junction had 10 bases not matched to a gene; V was cut back by 8 bases and J by 7 bases. The DNA for the CDR3 is TGTGCCAGTACCAGGGACAGGGCTGGAAATTCACCCCTCCACTTT. It specifies CASTRDRAGNSPLHF.

As for this clonotype: This CDR3 fails to terminate in the conserved phenylalanine or tryptophan, so it likely reflects a read error. The chain employs TRBV6-5 and TRBJ2-5, with a weak D call TRBD1 (6 bases). The germline gives CDR1 MNHEY, CDR2 SVGAGI. V lost 7 bases and J lost 10, with 16 bases in between. This CDR3 region has 12 residues. CDR3 bases: TGTGCCAGCACCTCCGAGAGGGGACACCAGTACCTC. Translated, it gives CASTSERGHQYL.

The chain combines TRBV2 with TRBJ2-1; D is unresolved. The CDR3 runs 12 residues. CDR1 is SNHLY and CDR2 is FYNNEI in the germline V gene. Deletions cut 8 bases from V and 10 bases from J, with 15 bases between. The CDR3 spells CASSDLVSEQFF. CDR3 nucleotide sequence: TGTGCCAGCTCCGATCTGGTGTCGGAGCAGTTCTTC.

This chain links TRBV20-1 with TRBJ2-1; D uncertain. The V gene lost 4 bases and the J gene lost 5 bases, with 3 bases spanning the gap. The CDR3 has 10 amino acids. Germline lookup yields CDR1 DFQATT and CDR2 SNEGSKA (reference sequence). The CDR3 region is CSATDNEQFF. DNA of the CDR3: TGCAGTGCTACCGACAATGAGCAGTTCTTC.

This chain links TRBV5-1 with TRBJ2-7, with D perhaps TRBD2 (5 bases). The CDR3 sequence is 14 residues long. Germline assignment: CDR1 SGHRS and CDR2 YFSETQ. The V gene lost 4 bases and the J gene lost 6 bases, with 17 bases spanning the gap. The CDR3 nucleotides read TGCGCCAGCAGCCCTGGAGGTGTGGATGGCGAGCAGTACTTC. Translated: CASSPGGVDGEQYF.

This clonotype showed up many times. J is TRBJ1-5 and V is TRBV19; TRBD1 is a possible D gene (6 bases). The ends were cut back, 1 base at V and 3 bases at J, with 22 bases in the middle. In germline, CDR1 is LNHDA, CDR2 SQIVND (reference sequence). CDR3 length: 19 amino acids. This chain's CDR3 is CASSIGGLRGGSNNQPQHF. DNA for the CDR3: TGTGCCAGTAGTATAGGTGGACTCCGGGGGGGCTCTAACAATCAGCCCCAGCATTTT.

The chain employs TRBV11-1 and TRBJ2-5; D perhaps matches TRBD2 (6 bases). Germline V gene lookup returns CDR1 SGHAT and CDR2 FQDESV (reference sequence). This CDR3 contains 17 residues. V was shortened by 1 base and J by 5 bases, with 20 bases between the two germline ends. CDR3 sequence: CASSLGEGLLGSETQYF. CDR3 DNA: TGTGCCAGCAGCTTAGGAGAGGGACTCTTGGGGTCTGAGACCCAGTACTTC.

This clonotype was observed at least ten times. CDR3 nucleotides: TGTGCCGGGGACGGGGAGCTGTTTTTT. As protein: CAGDGELFF. The J gene is TRBJ2-2, the V gene TRBV7-9; no definite D call. The CDR3 contains 9 residues. V dropped 11 bases and J dropped 7 bases, with 5 bases sitting between them. Germline assignment: CDR1 SEHNR and CDR2 FQNEAQ (reference sequence).

This clonotype showed up many times. V gene TRBV12-5 combines with J gene TRBJ2-2; 11 bases are a match to TRBD2. Germline assignment: CDR1 LGHNT and CDR2 FRNRAP. This CDR3 is 16 amino acids long. V dropped 2 bases and J dropped 5; count of bases not matched to a gene: 4. The DNA for the CDR3 is TGTGCTAGTGGTTTGTCGTTAGCGGGAGGGACCGGGGAGCTGTTTTTT. Residues: CASGLSLAGGTGELFF.

This clonotype was observed a single time. The J gene is TRBJ2-1, the V gene TRBV5-5; D is possibly TRBD1 (6 bases). Germline CDR1 reads SGHKS; CDR2 reads YYEKEE (reference sequence). The CDR3 has 14 residues. Trimming took off 4 bases at V and 4 bases at J, with 12 bases between the two ends. The DNA of the CDR3 is TGTGCCAGCAGCAGGGGGATCTTGTACAATGAGCAGTTCTTC. This codes for CASSRGILYNEQFF.

This sequence joins TRBV2 and TRBJ1-5; TRBD1 aligns across 9 bases. Germline assignment: CDR1 SNHLY and CDR2 FYNNEI. This CDR3 is built from 15 residues. The V gene end was trimmed by 5 bases and the J gene end by 6 bases; junction bases not matched to a gene: 8. The CDR3 nucleotides read TGTGCCAGCAGTCTTTGGGGACAGGGTAGTCAGCCCCAGCATTTT. Protein product: CASSLWGQGSQPQHF.

This clonotype was detected ten times or more. The chain employs TRBV25-1 and TRBJ2-2; 8 bases are shared with TRBD1. Trimming took 3 bases from V and 0 from J; bases not matched to a gene: 3. CDR3 size: 16 residues. The germline V gene has CDR1 MGHDK and CDR2 SYGVNS. The CDR3 sequence is CASSEQGAPNTGELFF. CDR3 coding DNA: TGTGCCAGCAGTGAGCAGGGGGCCCCGAACACCGGGGAGCTGTTTTTT.

The rearrangement joins TRBV11-2 to TRBJ2-3; D possibly corresponds to TRBD2 (6 bases). This CDR3 contains 16 residues. Trimming removed 5 bases from V and 4 bases from J, with 19 bases in between. Germline CDR1 and CDR2: SGHAT and FQNNGV. CDR3 loop: CASSLWGGTAADTQYF. CDR3 coding DNA: TGTGCCAGCAGCCTCTGGGGCGGGACTGCCGCAGATACGCAGTATTTT. The full variable domain, its missing parts supplied by reference TRBV11-2 and TRBJ2-3, is EAGVAQSPRYKIIEKRQSVAFWCNPISGHATLYWYQQILGQGPKLLIQFQNNGVVDDSQLPKDRFSAERLKGVDSTLKIQPAKLEDSAVYLCASSLWGGTAADTQYFGPGTRLTVL.

This clonotype was counted between two and nine times. V and J are TRBV7-9 and TRBJ2-5, with 9 bases lining up with TRBD2. The CDR3 totals 15 residues. Germline values: CDR1 SEHNR, CDR2 FQNEAQ (reference sequence). After removal of 2 bases from V and 2 bases from J, the junction contained 3 bases not matched to a gene. The CDR3 DNA is TGTGCCAGCAGCTTAAGCGGGGGGCATCAAGAGACCCAGTACTTC. Its translation is CASSLSGGHQETQYF.

J is TRBJ2-7 and V is TRBV10-3; a possible D gene is TRBD2 (5 bases). Germline V CDR1 and CDR2: ENHRY, SYGVKD. Trimming removed 1 base from V and 9 bases from J, with 13 bases in between. The CDR3 covers 13 residues. For the CDR3, the DNA is TGTGCCATCAGTGAGTTGGAGGCTGCAACGCAGTACTTC. Protein: CAISELEAATQYF.

This clonotype was seen a handful of times. The junction and the germline gene differ at one end; a read error may be behind it. The chain uses TRBV3-1 and TRBJ2-1; 7 bases fit TRBD2. In germline, CDR1 is LGHDT, CDR2 YNNKEL (reference sequence). The CDR3 consists of 14 residues. CDR3 amino acids: CASSPSPAGLRSLF. In DNA, the CDR3 is TGTGCCAGCAGCCCCTCCCCAGCGGGACTCCGGTCTCTCTTC.

Comments on this clonotype: The germline gene is not matched at one end of the junction; a read error may be the cause. The chain is built from TRBV20-1 and TRBJ1-3; 7 bases match TRBD1. The CDR3 extends over 14 amino acids. Germline V gene data show CDR1 as DFQATT and CDR2 as SNEGSKA (reference sequence). Written as DNA, the CDR3 is TGCAGTGCTAGAGGTCTTTACAGGGGAAGCACCATATATTTT. Its protein is CSARGLYRGSTIYF.

This clonotype was recorded many times. The V gene is TRBV2, the J gene TRBJ1-2; tentative D call: TRBD1 (5 bases). The germline V gene has CDR1 SNHLY and CDR2 FYNNEI. The germline V and J ends were trimmed by 3 bases and 4 bases, with 6 bases remaining between them. The CDR3 spans 12 residues. CDR3 residues: CASSEGTYGYTF. CDR3 bases: TGTGCCAGCAGTGAGGGGACCTATGGCTACACCTTC. The complete variable domain, with remaining parts taken from reference TRBV2 and TRBJ1-2, reads EPEVTQTPSHQVTQMGQEVILRCVPISNHLYFYWYRQILGQKVEFLVSFYNNEISEKSEIFDDQFSVERPDGSNFTLKIRSTKLEDSAMYFCASSEGTYGYTFGSGTRLTVV.

This clonotype has a single count. The V gene is TRBV10-3, the J gene TRBJ2-1; 16 nucleotides match TRBD2. The J segment lost 6 bases and the V segment lost 10 bases, leaving 6 bases of the junction unmatched. Germline lookup yields CDR1 ENHRY and CDR2 SYGVKD. This CDR3 has 15 amino acids. CDR3 DNA sequence: TGTGCCACGGGACTAGCGGGAGGGCCGGGCAATGAGCAGTTCTTC. It encodes CATGLAGGPGNEQFF.

The gene calls are TRBV2 and TRBJ1-2, with 11 bases matching TRBD1. This CDR3 has 14 amino acids. V was pared by 6 bases and J by 4 bases, with 4 bases of the junction left unmatched. Looked up from germline, CDR1 is SNHLY and CDR2 is FYNNEI. The CDR3 loop is CASSAGTGGYGYTF. The CDR3 nucleotides are TGTGCCAGCAGCGCAGGGACAGGGGGCTATGGCTACACCTTC.

This clonotype was seen repeatedly, ten times or more. V and J are TRBV24-1 and TRBJ2-5; perhaps TRBD1 as D (5 bases). This CDR3 is 13 amino acids long. CDR1 and CDR2 from the germline V gene are KGHDR and SFDVKD. V was shortened by 4 bases and J by 2 bases, with 7 bases between the two germline ends. The CDR3 nucleotides are TGTGCCACCAGTGAGACAGATCAAGAGACCCAGTACTTC. Encoded protein: CATSETDQETQYF.

The CDR3 loop reads CASSEGSRGGYGYTF. DNA of the CDR3: TGTGCCAGCAGTGAAGGGTCCCGGGGCGGCTATGGCTACACCTTC. This chain joins TRBV6-1 and TRBJ1-2; TRBD1 is a possible D gene (5 bases). The germline V and J ends were trimmed by 1 base and 4 bases, with 13 bases remaining between them. The CDR3 is 15 amino acids. Germline CDR1 and CDR2: MNHNS and SASEGT.